This TCR beta chain comes out of a study of memory CD4+ T cells and cytomegalovirus serostatus (dated by TCRdb to between 2018 and 2021). In terms of the full investigation: The cohort comprised 35 or so healthy Belgian adults, 9 CMV seropositive and about 24 CMV seronegative. CD4+ memory TCRbeta repertoires of a Belgian cohort with known cytomegalovirus serostatus were sequenced in order to replicate a published TCR-based CMV serostatus classifier. What the research found in general, with its limitations: CMV serostatus prediction reached a median bootstrapped AUC of approximately 0.96 with the original framework and approximately 0.92 with a US-trained random forest. Of around 160 previously reported CMV-associated TCRbeta sequences, approximately 70 appeared in the CD4+ memory repertoires, each in one to five individuals. A median bootstrapped AUC of around 0.94 with a 95% CI of 0.76-1.00 was achieved on the Belgian cohort by the original-framework classifier. The results were interpreted as suggesting that the CMV-associated TCR signature is mostly present in the CD4+ memory repertoire. Only CD4+CD45RO+ memory cells were sequenced, in contrast to the original study, in which naive and memory CD4+ and CD8+ populations were covered.

Details on this clone: Which antigen it targets is not known. Per-base qualities were not stored, and no clone one base away is much larger.

Genomic DNA was extracted from sorted cells with the Quick-DNA Microprep Kit. Amplification of TCRbeta DNA was done with the immunoSEQ hsTCRbeta kit, following the protocol from the manufacturer. TCRbeta libraries were sequenced on an Illumina MiSeq instrument. The original methods were these. Removing out-of-frame sequences left 2,204,828 distinct TCRbeta sequences, an average of approximately 61,000 per individual. Two values were used to score each individual: the count of 150 to 200 previously reported CMV-associated TCRbeta sequences and the total count of productive distinct TCRbeta sequences. A beta-binomial model was reimplemented in Python, and scikit-learn random forests with default parameters were trained on data from the US cohort. Classifier performance on the Belgian cohort was reported as the median AUC with percentile confidence intervals calculated over 10,000 bootstrap iterations. Here the immuneACCESS table is served through TCRdb, limited to in-frame sequences with V and J called. Missing clones are a known gap in these copies; in checked studies unresolved V genes cover under half, and the rest lacks a known reason. The DNA was the basis for D and trimming; V, J and clone size are from that table. Counted in this sample were some 87,000 clones; 80% of them appeared once. The ten largest make up 3.5% to 4% of the sample.

The CDR3, from cysteine to phenylalanine, totals 13 residues. Only CDR3 DNA is held: 39 bases, read in frame from base 1. Trimming at the junction amounts to 0 bases on V and 2 bases on J, and the germline ends lie 3 bases apart. Per the germline V gene, SGHRS is the CDR1 and YFSETQ is the CDR2. A FACSAria II was used to sort memory CD4+ T cells, defined as single viable CD3+CD4+CD8-CD45RO+ cells. To determine CMV serostatus, a Roche Elecsys assay was used that detects serum IgG against CMV pp150, pp28, p38 and p52. Once the samples were thawed, total CD4+ T cells were enriched through positive selection using CD4 magnetic microbeads. Samples originated from another study that specifically interrogated the CD4+ T cell memory repertoire. Peripheral blood mononuclear cells were isolated and cryopreserved following standard operating procedures; serum was stored at -80 °C. The staining used CD3-PerCP (BW264/56), CD4-APC (RPA-T4), CD45RO-PE (UCHT1) and CD8-Pacific Orange (3B5) antibodies, and Sytox blue was used to exclude non-viable cells.

The receptor was derived from an adult in good health and CMV-seropositive. The receptor chain draws on TRBV5-1 and TRBJ2-1; no confident D gene assignment can be made. The sequencing input was memory CD4+ T cells from blood. The nucleotide sequence is given as TGCGCCAGCAGCTTGGGTACCTACAATGAGCAGTTCTTC. Translated, this gives CASSLGTYNEQFF.